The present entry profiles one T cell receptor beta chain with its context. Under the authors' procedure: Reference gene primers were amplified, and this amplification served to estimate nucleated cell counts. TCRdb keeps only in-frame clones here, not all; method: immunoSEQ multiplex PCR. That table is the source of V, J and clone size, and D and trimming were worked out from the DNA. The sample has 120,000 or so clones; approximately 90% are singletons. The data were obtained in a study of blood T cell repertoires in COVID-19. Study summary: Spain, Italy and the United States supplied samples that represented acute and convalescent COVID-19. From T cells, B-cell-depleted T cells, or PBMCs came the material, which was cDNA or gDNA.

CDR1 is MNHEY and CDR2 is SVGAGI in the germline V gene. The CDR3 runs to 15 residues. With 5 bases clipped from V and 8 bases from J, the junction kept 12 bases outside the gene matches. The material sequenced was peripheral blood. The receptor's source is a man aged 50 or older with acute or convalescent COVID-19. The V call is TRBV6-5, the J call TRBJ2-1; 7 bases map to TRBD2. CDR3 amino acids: CASSQRGPSEDEQFF. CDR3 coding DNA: TGTGCCAGCAGTCAGCGGGGTCCCTCGGAGGATGAGCAGTTCTTC.